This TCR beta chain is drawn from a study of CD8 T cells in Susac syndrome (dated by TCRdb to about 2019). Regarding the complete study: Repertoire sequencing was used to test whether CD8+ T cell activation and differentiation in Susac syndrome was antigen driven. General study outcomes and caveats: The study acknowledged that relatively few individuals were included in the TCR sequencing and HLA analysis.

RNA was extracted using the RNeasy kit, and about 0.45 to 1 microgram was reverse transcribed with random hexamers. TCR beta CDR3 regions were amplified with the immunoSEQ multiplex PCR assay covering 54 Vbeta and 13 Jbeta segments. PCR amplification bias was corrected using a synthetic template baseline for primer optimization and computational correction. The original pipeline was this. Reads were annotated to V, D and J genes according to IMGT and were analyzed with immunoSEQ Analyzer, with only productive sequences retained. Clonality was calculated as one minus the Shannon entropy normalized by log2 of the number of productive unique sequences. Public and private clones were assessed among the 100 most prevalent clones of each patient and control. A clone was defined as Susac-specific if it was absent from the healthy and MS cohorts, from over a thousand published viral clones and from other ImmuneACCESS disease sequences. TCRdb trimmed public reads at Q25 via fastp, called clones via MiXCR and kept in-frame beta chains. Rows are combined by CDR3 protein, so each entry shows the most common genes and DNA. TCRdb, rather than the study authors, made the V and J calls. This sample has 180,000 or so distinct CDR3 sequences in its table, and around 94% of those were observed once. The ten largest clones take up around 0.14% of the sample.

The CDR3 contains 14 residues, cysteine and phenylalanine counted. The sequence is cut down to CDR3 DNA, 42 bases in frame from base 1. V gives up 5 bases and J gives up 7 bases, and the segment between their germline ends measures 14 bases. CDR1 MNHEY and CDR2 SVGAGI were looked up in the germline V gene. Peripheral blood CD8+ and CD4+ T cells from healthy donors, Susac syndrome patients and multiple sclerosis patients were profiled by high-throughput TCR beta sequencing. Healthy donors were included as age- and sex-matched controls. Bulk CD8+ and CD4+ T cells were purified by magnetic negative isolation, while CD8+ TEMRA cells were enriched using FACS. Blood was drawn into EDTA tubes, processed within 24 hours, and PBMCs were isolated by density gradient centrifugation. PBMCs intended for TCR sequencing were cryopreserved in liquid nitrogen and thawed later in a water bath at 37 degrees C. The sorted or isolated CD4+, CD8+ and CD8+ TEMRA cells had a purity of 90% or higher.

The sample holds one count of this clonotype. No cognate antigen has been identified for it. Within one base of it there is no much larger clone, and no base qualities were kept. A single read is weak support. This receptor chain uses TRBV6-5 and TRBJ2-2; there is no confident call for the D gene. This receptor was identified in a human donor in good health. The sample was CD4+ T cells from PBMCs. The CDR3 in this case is CASSPPGQHGELFF. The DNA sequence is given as TGTGCCAGCAGTCCTCCTGGTCAGCACGGGGAGCTGTTTTTT.